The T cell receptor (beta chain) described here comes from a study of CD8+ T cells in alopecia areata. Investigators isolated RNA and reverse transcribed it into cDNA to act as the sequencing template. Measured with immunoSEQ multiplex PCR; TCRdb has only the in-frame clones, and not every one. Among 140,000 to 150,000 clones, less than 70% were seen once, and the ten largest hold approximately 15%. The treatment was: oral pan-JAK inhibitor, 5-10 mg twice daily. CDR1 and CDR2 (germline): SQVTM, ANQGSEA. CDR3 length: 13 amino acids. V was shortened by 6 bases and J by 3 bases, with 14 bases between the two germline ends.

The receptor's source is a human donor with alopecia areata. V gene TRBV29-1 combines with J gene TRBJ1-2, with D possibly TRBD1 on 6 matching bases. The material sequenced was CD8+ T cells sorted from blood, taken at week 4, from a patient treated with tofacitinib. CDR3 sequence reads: CSVRSRTDYGYTF. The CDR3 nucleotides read TGCAGCGTCCGCTCTAGGACAGACTATGGCTACACCTTC.